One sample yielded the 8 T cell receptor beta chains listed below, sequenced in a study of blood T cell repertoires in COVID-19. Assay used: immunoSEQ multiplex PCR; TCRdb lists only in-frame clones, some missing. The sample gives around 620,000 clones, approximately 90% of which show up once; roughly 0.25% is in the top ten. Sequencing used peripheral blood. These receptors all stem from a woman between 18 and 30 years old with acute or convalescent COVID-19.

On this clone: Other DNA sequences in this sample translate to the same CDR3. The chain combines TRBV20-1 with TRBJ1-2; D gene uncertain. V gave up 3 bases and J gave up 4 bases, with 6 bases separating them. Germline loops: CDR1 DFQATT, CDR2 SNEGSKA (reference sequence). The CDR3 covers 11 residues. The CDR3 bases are TGCAGTGCTAGGGGAGGCTATGGCTACACCTTC. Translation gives CSARGGYGYTF.

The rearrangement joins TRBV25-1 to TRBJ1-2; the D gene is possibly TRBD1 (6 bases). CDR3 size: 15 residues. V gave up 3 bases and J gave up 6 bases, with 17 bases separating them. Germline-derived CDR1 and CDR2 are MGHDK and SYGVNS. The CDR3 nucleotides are TGTGCCAGCAGTGATTTTGGACAGTGGGGCAATGGCTACACCTTC. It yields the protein CASSDFGQWGNGYTF.

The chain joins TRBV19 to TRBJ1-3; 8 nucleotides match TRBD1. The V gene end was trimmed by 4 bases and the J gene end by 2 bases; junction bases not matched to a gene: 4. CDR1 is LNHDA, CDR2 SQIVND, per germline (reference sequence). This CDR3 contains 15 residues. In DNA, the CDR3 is TGTGCCAGTAGTAGATCGGGACAGGCTGGAAACACCATATATTTT. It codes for CASSRSGQAGNTIYF.

This CDR3 is CASSSTGKAYEQYF. CDR3 in DNA: TGTGCCAGCAGCTCTACAGGAAAGGCCTACGAGCAGTACTTC. The chain couples TRBV11-2 to TRBJ2-7, with D perhaps matching TRBD1 (5 bases). The CDR3 has 14 residues. V lost 4 bases to trimming and J lost 2 bases, with 12 bases between them. From germline, CDR1 is SGHAT and CDR2 FQNNGV.

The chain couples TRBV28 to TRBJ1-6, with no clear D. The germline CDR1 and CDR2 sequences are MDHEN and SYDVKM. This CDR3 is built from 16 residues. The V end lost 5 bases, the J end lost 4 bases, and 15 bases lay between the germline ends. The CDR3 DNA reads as TGTGCCAGCAGTAGCCGACCCCCGGGGTATAATTCACCCCTCCACTTT. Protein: CASSSRPPGYNSPLHF. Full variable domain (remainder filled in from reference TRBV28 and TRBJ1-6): DVKVTQSSRYLVKRTGEKVFLECVQDMDHENMFWYRQDPGLGLRLIYFSYDVKMKEKGDIPEGYSVSREKKERFSLILESASTNQTSMYLCASSSRPPGYNSPLHFGNGTRLTVT.

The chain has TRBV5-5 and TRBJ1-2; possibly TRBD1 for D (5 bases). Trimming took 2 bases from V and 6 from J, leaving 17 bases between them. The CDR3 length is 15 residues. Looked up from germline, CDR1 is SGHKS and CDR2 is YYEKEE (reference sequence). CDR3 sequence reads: CASSFNTGPPNGYTF. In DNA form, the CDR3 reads TGTGCCAGCAGCTTTAACACAGGTCCCCCTAATGGCTACACCTTC.

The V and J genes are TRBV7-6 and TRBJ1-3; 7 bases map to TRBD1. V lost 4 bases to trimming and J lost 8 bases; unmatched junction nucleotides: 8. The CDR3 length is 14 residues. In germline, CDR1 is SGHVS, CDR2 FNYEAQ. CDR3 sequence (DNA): TGTGCCAGCAGCTATAGGGGGCACTCGGACACCATATATTTT. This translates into CASSYRGHSDTIYF.

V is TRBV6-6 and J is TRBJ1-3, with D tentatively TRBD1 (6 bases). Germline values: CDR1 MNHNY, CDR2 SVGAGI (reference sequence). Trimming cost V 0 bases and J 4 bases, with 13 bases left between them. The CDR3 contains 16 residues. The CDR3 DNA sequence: TGTGCCAGCAGTTACTCGACCAGGACAGCCGGAAACACCATATATTTT. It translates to CASSYSTRTAGNTIYF.